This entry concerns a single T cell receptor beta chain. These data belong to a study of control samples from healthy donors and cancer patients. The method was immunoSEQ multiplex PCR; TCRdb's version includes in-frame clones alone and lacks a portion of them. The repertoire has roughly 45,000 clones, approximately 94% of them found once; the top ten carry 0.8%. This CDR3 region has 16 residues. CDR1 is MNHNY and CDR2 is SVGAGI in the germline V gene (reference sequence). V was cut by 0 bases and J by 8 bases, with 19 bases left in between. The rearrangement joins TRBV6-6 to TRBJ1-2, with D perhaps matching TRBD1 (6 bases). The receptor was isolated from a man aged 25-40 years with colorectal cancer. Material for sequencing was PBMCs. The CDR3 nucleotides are TGTGCCAGCAGTTACTCGAATCCCCACCCAGGGGAAGGCTACACCTTC. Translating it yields CASSYSNPHPGEGYTF.